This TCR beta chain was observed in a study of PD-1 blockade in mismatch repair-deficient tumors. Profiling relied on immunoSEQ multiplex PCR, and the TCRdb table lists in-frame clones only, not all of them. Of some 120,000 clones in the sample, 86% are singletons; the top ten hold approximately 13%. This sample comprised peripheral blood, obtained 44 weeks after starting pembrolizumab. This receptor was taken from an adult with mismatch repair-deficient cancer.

CDR3 bases: TGTGCCTGGAGTTCAGGGAACGAGCTGTTTTTT. Its protein is CAWSSGNELFF. The V gene is TRBV30, the J gene TRBJ2-2; D might be TRBD1 (5 bases). Per germline, CDR1 GTSNPN and CDR2 SVGIG (reference sequence). Trimming stripped 2 bases from V and 11 bases from J, with 9 bases between. The CDR3 has 11 residues.